The present T cell receptor (beta chain) was sequenced within a study of identical twins. Whole-study results and caveats: Abundant beta clonotypes from cord blood had fewer insertions, unlike memory repertoires, which showed none.

Each CDR3 protein is one row after TCRdb ran MiXCR on the 5' RACE reads. The data contain about 730,000 distinct CDR3 sequences, roughly 20% of them singletons. A note on this clonotype: Antigen unknown.

V shed 1 base and J shed 2 bases, with 10 bases lying between them. The germline V gene has CDR1 SGHRS and CDR2 YFSETQ. This CDR3 is built from 15 residues. These data were also reused for a study on T cells expressing NK-cell markers. That source notes: Just one sequenced donor of eight was HCMV-seronegative, while seven were seropositive.

The TCR was taken from a woman younger than 30 in good health. Material for sequencing was PBMCs. The V call is TRBV5-1, the J call TRBJ1-3; D is ambiguous. The CDR3 nucleotides are TGCGCCAGCAGCTTGCCGCAGATGACTGGAAACACCATATATTTT. Encoded protein: CASSLPQMTGNTIYF.